Below, 27 T cell receptor beta chains from the same sample are listed, as sequenced in a study of shared clonotypes between healthy human individuals. CD45RO-negative cells were positively selected for CCR7, leaving out terminally differentiated effector memory CD45RA+ cells. Sequencing used immunoSEQ multiplex PCR; TCRdb keeps in-frame clones, though not all of them. The table has roughly 850,000 clones, approximately 97% seen once. The source material was naive CD8+ T cells sorted from blood. These receptors all stem from a man aged 25-45 years in good health.

The chain carries TRBV6-1 and TRBJ2-1; 12 bases align to TRBD2. The V gene end was trimmed by 3 bases and the J gene end by 9 bases; junction bases not matched to a gene: 3. CDR1 and CDR2 from the germline V gene are MNHNS and SASEGT. The CDR3 runs to 14 residues. CDR3 bases: TGTGCCAGCAGTGAGCTAGCGGGAGGGGGTGAGCAGTTCTTC. It specifies CASSELAGGGEQFF.

As for this clone: One end of the junction does not line up with germline, which may come from a read error. CDR3 amino acids: CASSLGGTGFDYGYTF. In DNA, the CDR3 is TGTGCCAGCAGTTTAGGGGGGACAGGGTTCGACTATGGCTACACCTTC. The genes are TRBV7-8 and TRBJ1-2; TRBD1 agrees at 9 bases. The CDR3 has 16 residues. Looked up from germline, CDR1 is SGHVS and CDR2 is FQNEAQ. Looking up the rest from reference TRBV7-8 and TRBJ1-2 gives the full variable domain: GAGVSQSPRYKVAKRGQDVALRCDPISGHVSLFWYQQALGQGPEFLTYFQNEAQLDKSGLPSDRFFAERPEGSVSTLKIQRTQQEDSAVYLCASSLGGTGFDYGYTFGSGTRLTVV.

CDR3 region: CASSSLAVTNEKLFF. DNA for the CDR3: TGTGCCAGCAGCTCCCTCGCCGTAACTAATGAAAAACTGTTTTTT. This chain joins TRBV7-2 and TRBJ1-4; D is unresolved. CDR1 SGHTA and CDR2 FQGNSA come from the germline V gene. The CDR3 length is 15 residues. Trimming took 4 bases from V and 1 from J, leaving 10 bases between them.

The chain has TRBV5-1 and TRBJ2-1; D possibly corresponds to TRBD2 (5 bases). Trimming took off 4 bases at V and 7 bases at J, with 12 bases between the two ends. The CDR3 loop spans 13 amino acids. Per germline, CDR1 SGHRS and CDR2 YFSETQ. The chain's CDR3 is CASSPGGRNEQFF. The DNA for the CDR3 is TGCGCCAGCAGCCCTGGAGGAAGAAATGAGCAGTTCTTC.

The rearrangement uses TRBV27 and TRBJ2-1; TRBD1 is a possible D gene (7 bases). Trimming stripped 7 bases from V and 10 bases from J, with 11 bases between. CDR3 length: 11 residues. Germline V gene sequence: CDR1 MNHEY, CDR2 SMNVEV (reference sequence). The CDR3 is CASTGGGEQFF. The DNA of the CDR3 is TGTGCCAGCACCGGAGGGGGCGAGCAGTTCTTC.

The rearrangement uses TRBV18 and TRBJ2-5; perhaps TRBD2 as D (5 bases). In germline, CDR1 is KGHSH, CDR2 LQKENI. The V end lost 3 bases, the J end lost 4 bases, and 12 bases lay between the germline ends. This CDR3 contains 14 residues. DNA for the CDR3: TGTGCCAGCTCACCGGTACTAGGTTCAGAGACCCAGTACTTC. This codes for CASSPVLGSETQYF.

This sequence joins TRBV6-1 and TRBJ2-7, with 7 bases fitting TRBD2. Germline CDR1 reads MNHNS; CDR2 reads SASEGT. Germline trimming cut 6 bases from V and 11 bases from J; bases unmatched to any gene: 16. The CDR3 extends over 14 amino acids. The CDR3 DNA reads TGTGCCAGCAGGGATGGGGGAGGGCCCGCTAAGGAGTACTTC. It is translated as CASRDGGGPAKEYF.

This chain joins TRBV30 and TRBJ2-5, with 7 positions matching TRBD1. This CDR3 is 13 amino acids long. CDR1 and CDR2 (germline): GTSNPN, SVGIG (reference sequence). V was pared by 5 bases and J by 1 base, with 4 bases of the junction left unmatched. The CDR3 DNA follows: TGTGCCTGGGGAACAGGGGTCCAAGAGACCCAGTACTTC. It is translated as CAWGTGVQETQYF.

The chain employs TRBV25-1 and TRBJ1-2; 7 nucleotides line up with TRBD1. CDR1 is MGHDK and CDR2 is SYGVNS in the germline V gene. The junction had 7 bases not matched to a gene; V was cut back by 1 base and J by 2 bases. The CDR3 sequence is 16 residues long. CDR3: CASSELDGRGNYGYTF. For the CDR3, the DNA is TGTGCCAGCAGTGAATTAGACGGCAGGGGGAACTATGGCTACACCTTC.

The chain couples TRBV14 to TRBJ2-1; D unclear. The germline V and J ends were trimmed by 0 bases and 3 bases, with 6 bases remaining between them. Germline CDR1 is SGHDN and CDR2 is FVKESK. CDR3 length equals 14 residues. The CDR3 reads CASSQEWGYNEQFF. The CDR3 DNA is TGTGCCAGCAGCCAAGAGTGGGGCTACAATGAGCAGTTCTTC. Looking up the rest from reference TRBV14 and TRBJ2-1 gives the full variable domain: EAGVTQFPSHSVIEKGQTVTLRCDPISGHDNLYWYRRVMGKEIKFLLHFVKESKQDESGMPNNRFLAERTGGTYSTLKVQPAELEDSGVYFCASSQEWGYNEQFFGPGTRLTVL.

The chain combines TRBV27 with TRBJ1-5; 7 bases are shared with TRBD1. Looked up from germline, CDR1 is MNHEY and CDR2 is SMNVEV (reference sequence). Trimming took 5 bases from V and 3 from J; bases not matched to a gene: 4. The CDR3 totals 14 residues. The CDR3, as DNA: TGTGCCAGCAGTCCGCAGGGGGACAATCAGCCCCAGCATTTT. Its translation: CASSPQGDNQPQHF.

The chain employs TRBV11-2 and TRBJ2-7, with D unresolved. Germline CDR1 and CDR2: SGHAT and FQNNGV. The CDR3 is 15 residues long. V was cut by 0 bases and J by 3 bases, with 12 bases left in between. The CDR3 loop reads CASSLDLVASYEQYF. CDR3 DNA sequence: TGTGCCAGCAGCTTAGATCTGGTAGCTAGCTACGAGCAGTACTTC.

The chain employs TRBV19 and TRBJ2-3, with D tentatively TRBD2 (6 bases). The CDR3 is 16 residues long. Trimming took off 2 bases at V and 3 bases at J, with 15 bases between the two ends. The V gene's germline CDR1 is LNHDA and CDR2 SQIVND (reference sequence). The CDR3 protein is CASSIWPAGGTDTQYF. In DNA, the CDR3 is TGTGCCAGTAGTATATGGCCAGCCGGGGGAACAGATACGCAGTATTTT. The entire variable domain, with the rest obtained from reference TRBV19 and TRBJ2-3, is as follows: DGGITQSPKYLFRKEGQNVTLSCEQNLNHDAMYWYRQDPGQGLRLIYYSQIVNDFQKGDIAEGYSVSREKKESFPLTVTSAQKNPTAFYLCASSIWPAGGTDTQYFGPGTRLTVL.

V usage is TRBV21-1 and J usage is TRBJ2-2; TRBD2 was called by the table and not checked on the DNA. TRBV21-1 is designated a pseudogene. The CDR3 extends over 17 amino acids. CDR3 nucleotides: TGTGCCAGCAGCAAAGTTAGACTAGCACCGGGCACCGGGGAGCTGTTTTTT. It translates to CASSKVRLAPGTGELFF.

The rearrangement uses TRBV11-2 and TRBJ2-1; 7 nucleotides match TRBD2. Germline values: CDR1 SGHAT, CDR2 FQNNGV. V shed 5 bases and J 4 bases; nucleotides not matched to a gene: 11. The length of the CDR3 is 16 residues. CDR3: CASSLAEGGWYNEQFF. CDR3 DNA sequence: TGTGCCAGCAGCCTAGCGGAGGGAGGGTGGTACAATGAGCAGTTCTTC.

CDR3 loop: CASRPGRGSPDYEQYF. The CDR3 DNA follows: TGTGCCAGCAGACCCGGGCGGGGGAGTCCAGACTACGAGCAGTACTTC. This chain links TRBV11-2 with TRBJ2-7, with 7 bases that match TRBD2. The CDR3 has 16 residues. Trimming at V came to 6 bases and at J to 3 bases, leaving 14 bases not matched to a gene. The germline V gene encodes CDR1 SGHAT and CDR2 FQNNGV.

This sequence joins TRBV27 and TRBJ2-3; 7 positions agree with TRBD1. The length of the CDR3 is 18 residues. Trimming at V came to 5 bases and at J to 6 bases, leaving 20 bases not matched to a gene. CDR1 is MNHEY and CDR2 is SMNVEV in the germline V gene (reference sequence). CDR3: CASSPPYLTGRADDTQYF. As DNA, the CDR3 is TGTGCCAGCAGTCCACCTTACTTGACAGGGCGTGCGGACGATACGCAGTATTTT.

The V and J genes are TRBV9 and TRBJ2-7; 12 positions agree with TRBD1. V gave up 5 bases and J gave up 3 bases; unmatched junction bases: 6. This CDR3 comprises 15 residues. Germline V gives CDR1 SGDLS, CDR2 YYNGEE. The CDR3 here is CASSLGTGGFYEQYF. CDR3 nucleotide sequence: TGTGCCAGCAGTCTCGGGACAGGGGGCTTCTACGAGCAGTACTTC.

The rearrangement links TRBV19 to TRBJ2-5; 11 nucleotides line up with TRBD2. CDR1 LNHDA and CDR2 SQIVND come from the germline V gene (reference sequence). V lost 4 bases to trimming and J lost 5 bases; unmatched junction nucleotides: 9. The CDR3 covers 16 residues. CDR3 coding DNA: TGTGCCAGTAGTACCTTAGCGGGAGGGCCTCGGGAGACCCAGTACTTC. Protein product: CASSTLAGGPRETQYF.

The chain employs TRBV14 and TRBJ2-7; D might be TRBD1 or TRBD2, each matching 5 bases. CDR1 and CDR2 (germline): SGHDN, FVKESK. This CDR3 region has 14 residues. The V gene lost 3 bases and the J gene lost 2 bases, with 11 bases spanning the gap. The CDR3 nucleotides are TGTGCCAGCAGCCAGTGGGACGGCGCCTACGAGCAGTACTTC. As protein: CASSQWDGAYEQYF.

The rearrangement joins TRBV29-1 to TRBJ2-3; 12 nucleotides match TRBD2. Germline V gene data show CDR1 as SQVTM and CDR2 as ANQGSEA. The J segment lost 4 bases and the V segment lost 3 bases, leaving 2 bases of the junction unmatched. This CDR3 is 14 amino acids long. The CDR3 spells CSVDPSGRADTQYF. The CDR3 DNA sequence: TGCAGCGTTGATCCTAGCGGGAGGGCAGATACGCAGTATTTT.

The CDR3 loop reads CASSPPGGNGQYF. The CDR3 DNA sequence: TGTGCCAGCAGCCCCCCGGGGGGGAACGGGCAGTACTTC. The chain combines TRBV11-2 with TRBJ2-7; TRBD2 matches 8 bases. The ends lost 5 bases at V and 9 bases at J; junction bases unmatched: 9. Per germline, CDR1 SGHAT and CDR2 FQNNGV. The CDR3 is made up of 13 amino acids.

In regard to this clone: The sample has other DNA sequences that encode this CDR3 too. This chain uses TRBV7-9 with TRBJ2-5; tentative D call: TRBD2 (5 bases). Trimming removed 2 bases from V and 3 bases from J, with 7 bases in between. CDR1 is SEHNR and CDR2 is FQNEAQ in the germline V gene (reference sequence). The CDR3 totals 13 residues. DNA for the CDR3: TGTGCCAGCAGCTTAAGCGGAGAAGAGACCCAGTACTTC. Protein sequence: CASSLSGEETQYF.

CDR3 DNA: TGTGCCAGCAGTCATACAGGGACAACTAATGAAAAACTGTTTTTT. Protein: CASSHTGTTNEKLFF. V gene TRBV25-1 combines with J gene TRBJ1-4; the D gene is possibly TRBD1 (6 bases). Germline V gene sequence: CDR1 MGHDK, CDR2 SYGVNS. The CDR3 is 15 residues long. The V and J ends lost 5 bases and 0 bases respectively, with 10 bases between them.

The chain recombines TRBV9 with TRBJ2-3; no reliable D call. Trimming cost V 0 bases and J 0 bases, with 11 bases left between them. The CDR3 spans 16 residues. The V gene's germline CDR1 is SGDLS and CDR2 YYNGEE. DNA for the CDR3: TGTGCCAGCAGCGTAGTGGGCAGCTCTAGCACAGATACGCAGTATTTT. It codes for CASSVVGSSSTDTQYF.

The chain links TRBV5-1 to TRBJ2-7; D call uncertain. Germline CDR1 reads SGHRS; CDR2 reads YFSETQ. The V end was cut by 4 bases, the J end by 3 bases, with 11 bases between. There are 13 residues in the CDR3. The CDR3 DNA follows: TGCGCCAGCAGCCTAGAATCGTACTACGAGCAGTACTTC. Translating it yields CASSLESYYEQYF.

This clone was recorded once. The chain is built from TRBV6-6 and TRBJ2-7, with TRBD1 identical over 8 bases. The CDR3 extends over 15 amino acids. Per germline, CDR1 MNHNY and CDR2 SVGAGI (reference sequence). Losses at the gene ends were 7 bases for V and 4 bases for J; bases not matched to a gene: 12. The CDR3 loop is CASTQGAGQRYEQYF. CDR3 nucleotides: TGTGCCAGCACCCAGGGGGCGGGACAGCGGTACGAGCAGTACTTC.